Shown below are 2 T cell receptor beta chains from a single sample sequenced in a study of T cell changes during pregnancy in multiple sclerosis. Clones were read by immunoSEQ multiplex PCR, and TCRdb kept only the in-frame ones, dropping some. The data contain approximately 90,000 clones, about 94% of them singletons. The input for sequencing was peripheral blood, taken in the third trimester of pregnancy. These receptors originate from a female donor with multiple sclerosis, enrolled in a pregnancy study.

This clone occurred once. This chain links TRBV9 with TRBJ1-1, with D maybe TRBD1 (5 bases). Germline V gene lookup returns CDR1 SGDLS and CDR2 YYNGEE. Between the trimmed V and J ends, which lost 4 bases and 0 bases, there was a span of 16 bases. This CDR3 has 16 residues. CDR3 in DNA: TGTGCCAGCAGCCAGGGCGGGGGGGAGGTGAACACTGAAGCTTTCTTT. Translated: CASSQGGGEVNTEAFF.

CDR3 in DNA: TGCGCCAGCAGCCAAGGAACAGGGGCTTTGGACACTGAAGCTTTCTTT. Translating gives CASSQGTGALDTEAFF. The chain carries TRBV4-3 and TRBJ1-1, with 7 bases lining up with TRBD1. J was trimmed by 3 bases and V by 1 base; bases with no gene match: 8. Germline V gene sequence: CDR1 LGHNA, CDR2 YSLEER. This CDR3 comprises 16 residues.